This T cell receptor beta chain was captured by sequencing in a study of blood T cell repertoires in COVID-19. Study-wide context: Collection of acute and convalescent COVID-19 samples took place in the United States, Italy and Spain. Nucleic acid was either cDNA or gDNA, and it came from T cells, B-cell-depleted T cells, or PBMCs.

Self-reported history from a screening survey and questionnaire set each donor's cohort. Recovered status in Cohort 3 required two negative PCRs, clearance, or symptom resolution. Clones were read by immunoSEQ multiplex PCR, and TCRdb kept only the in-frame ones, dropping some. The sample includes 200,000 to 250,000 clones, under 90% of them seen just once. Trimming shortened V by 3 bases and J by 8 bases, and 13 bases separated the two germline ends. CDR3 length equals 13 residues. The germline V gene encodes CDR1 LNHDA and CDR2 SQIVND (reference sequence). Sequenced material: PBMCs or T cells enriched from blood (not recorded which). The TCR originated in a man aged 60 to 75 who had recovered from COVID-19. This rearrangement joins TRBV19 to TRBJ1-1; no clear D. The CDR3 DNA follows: TGTGCCAGTAGTATGATAGGGCTAGCCGAAGCTTTCTTT. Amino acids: CASSMIGLAEAFF. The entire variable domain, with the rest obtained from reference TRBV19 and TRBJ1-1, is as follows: DGGITQSPKYLFRKEGQNVTLSCEQNLNHDAMYWYRQDPGQGLRLIYYSQIVNDFQKGDIAEGYSVSREKKESFPLTVTSAQKNPTAFYLCASSMIGLAEAFFGQGTRLTVV.